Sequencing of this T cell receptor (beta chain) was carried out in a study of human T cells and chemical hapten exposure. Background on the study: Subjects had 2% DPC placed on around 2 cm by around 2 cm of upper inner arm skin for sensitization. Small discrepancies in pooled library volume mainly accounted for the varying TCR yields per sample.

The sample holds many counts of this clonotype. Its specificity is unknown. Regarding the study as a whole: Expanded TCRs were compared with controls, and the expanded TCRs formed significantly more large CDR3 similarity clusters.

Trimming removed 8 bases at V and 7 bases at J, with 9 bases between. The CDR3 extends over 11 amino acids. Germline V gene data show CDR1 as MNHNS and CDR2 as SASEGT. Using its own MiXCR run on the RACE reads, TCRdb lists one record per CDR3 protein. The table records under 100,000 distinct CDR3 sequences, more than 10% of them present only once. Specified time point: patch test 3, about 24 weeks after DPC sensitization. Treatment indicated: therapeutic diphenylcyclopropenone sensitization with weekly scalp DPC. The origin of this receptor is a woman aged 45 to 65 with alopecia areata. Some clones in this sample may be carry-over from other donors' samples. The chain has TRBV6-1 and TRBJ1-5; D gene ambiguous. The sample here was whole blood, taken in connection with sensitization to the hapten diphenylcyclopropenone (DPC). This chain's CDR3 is CASSLTQPQHF. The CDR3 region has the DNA TGTGCCAGCTCCCTCACACAGCCCCAGCATTTT.